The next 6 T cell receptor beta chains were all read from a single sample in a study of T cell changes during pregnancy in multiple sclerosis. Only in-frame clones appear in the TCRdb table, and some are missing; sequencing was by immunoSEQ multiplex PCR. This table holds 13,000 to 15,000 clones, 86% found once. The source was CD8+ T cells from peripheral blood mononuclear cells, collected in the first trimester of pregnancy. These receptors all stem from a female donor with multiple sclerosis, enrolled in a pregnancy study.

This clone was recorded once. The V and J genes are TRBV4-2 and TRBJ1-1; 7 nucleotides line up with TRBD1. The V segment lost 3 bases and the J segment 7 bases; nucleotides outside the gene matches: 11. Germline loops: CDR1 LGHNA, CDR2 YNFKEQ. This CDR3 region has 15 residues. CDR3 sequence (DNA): TGTGCCAGCAGCCAGGCCACAGGGGAGGCTAATGAAGCTTTCTTT. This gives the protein CASSQATGEANEAFF.

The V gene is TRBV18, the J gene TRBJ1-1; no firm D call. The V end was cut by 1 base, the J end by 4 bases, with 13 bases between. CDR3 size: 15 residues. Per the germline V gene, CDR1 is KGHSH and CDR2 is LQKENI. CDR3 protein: CASSPHPGMSTEAFF. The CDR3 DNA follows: TGTGCCAGCTCACCACATCCGGGGATGAGCACTGAAGCTTTCTTT. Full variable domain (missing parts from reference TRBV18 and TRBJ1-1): NAGVMQNPRHLVRRRGQEARLRCSPMKGHSHVYWYRQLPEEGLKFMVYLQKENIIDESGMPKERFSAEFPKEGPSILRIQQVVRGDSAAYFCASSPHPGMSTEAFFGQGTRLTVV.

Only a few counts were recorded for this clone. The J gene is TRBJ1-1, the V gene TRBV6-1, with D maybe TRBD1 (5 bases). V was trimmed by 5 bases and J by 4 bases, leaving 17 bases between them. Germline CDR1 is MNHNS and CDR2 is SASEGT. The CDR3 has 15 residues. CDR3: CASSPAQGRSTEAFF. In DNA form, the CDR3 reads TGTGCCAGCAGTCCAGCCCAGGGTAGGAGCACTGAAGCTTTCTTT.

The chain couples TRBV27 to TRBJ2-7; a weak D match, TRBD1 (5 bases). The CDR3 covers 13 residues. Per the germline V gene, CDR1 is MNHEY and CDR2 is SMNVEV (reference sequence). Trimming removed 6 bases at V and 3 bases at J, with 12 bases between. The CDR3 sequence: CASSPGLGYEQYF. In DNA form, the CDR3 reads TGTGCCAGCAGCCCAGGGCTGGGCTACGAGCAGTACTTC.

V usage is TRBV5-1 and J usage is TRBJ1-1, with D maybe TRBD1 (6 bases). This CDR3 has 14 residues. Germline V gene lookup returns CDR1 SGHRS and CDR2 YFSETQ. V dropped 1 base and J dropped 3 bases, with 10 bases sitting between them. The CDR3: CASSLRGGYTEAFF. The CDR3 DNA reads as TGCGCCAGCAGCTTGCGGGGGGGCTACACTGAAGCTTTCTTT. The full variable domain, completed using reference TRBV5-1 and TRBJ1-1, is KAGVTQTPRYLIKTRGQQVTLSCSPISGHRSVSWYQQTPGQGLQFLFEYFSETQRNKGNFPGRFSGRQFSNSRSEMNVSTLELGDSALYLCASSLRGGYTEAFFGQGTRLTVV.

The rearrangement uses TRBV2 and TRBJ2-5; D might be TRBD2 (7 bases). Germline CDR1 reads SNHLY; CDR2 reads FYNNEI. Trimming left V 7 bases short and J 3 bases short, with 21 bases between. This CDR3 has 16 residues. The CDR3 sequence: CASMRGQGSWKETQYF. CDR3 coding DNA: TGTGCCAGCATGCGGGGGCAGGGTAGTTGGAAAGAGACCCAGTACTTC. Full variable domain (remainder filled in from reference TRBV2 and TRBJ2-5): EPEVTQTPSHQVTQMGQEVILRCVPISNHLYFYWYRQILGQKVEFLVSFYNNEISEKSEIFDDQFSVERPDGSNFTLKIRSTKLEDSAMYFCASMRGQGSWKETQYFGPGTRLLVL.